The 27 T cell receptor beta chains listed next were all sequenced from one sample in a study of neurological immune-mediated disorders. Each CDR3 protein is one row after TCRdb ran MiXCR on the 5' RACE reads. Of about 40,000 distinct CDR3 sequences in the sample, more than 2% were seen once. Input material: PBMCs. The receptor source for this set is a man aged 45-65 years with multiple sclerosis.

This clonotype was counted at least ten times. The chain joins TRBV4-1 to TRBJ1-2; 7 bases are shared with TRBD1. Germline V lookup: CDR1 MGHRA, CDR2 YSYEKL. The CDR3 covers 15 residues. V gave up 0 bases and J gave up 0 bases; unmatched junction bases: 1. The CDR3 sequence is CASSQEDRTNYGYTF. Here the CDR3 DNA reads TGCGCCAGCAGCCAAGAGGACAGGACTAACTATGGCTACACCTTC.

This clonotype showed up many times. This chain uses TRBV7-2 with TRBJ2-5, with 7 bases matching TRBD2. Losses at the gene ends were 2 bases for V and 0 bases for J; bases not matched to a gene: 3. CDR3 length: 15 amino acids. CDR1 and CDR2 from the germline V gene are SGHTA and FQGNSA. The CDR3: CASSLSGEYQETQYF. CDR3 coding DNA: TGTGCCAGCAGCTTAAGCGGGGAGTACCAAGAGACCCAGTACTTC.

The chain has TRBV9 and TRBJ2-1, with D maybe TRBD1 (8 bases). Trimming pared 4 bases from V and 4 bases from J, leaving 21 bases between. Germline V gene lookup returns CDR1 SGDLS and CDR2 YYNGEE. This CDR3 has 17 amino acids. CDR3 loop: CASSRGGETGAYNEQFF. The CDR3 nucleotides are TGTGCCAGCAGCAGGGGGGGTGAGACAGGGGCATACAATGAGCAGTTCTTC.

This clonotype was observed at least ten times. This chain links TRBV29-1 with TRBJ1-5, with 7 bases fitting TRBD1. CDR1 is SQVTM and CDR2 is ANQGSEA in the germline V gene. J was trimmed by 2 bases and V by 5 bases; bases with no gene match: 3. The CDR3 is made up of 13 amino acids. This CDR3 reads CSVRQGGNQPQHF. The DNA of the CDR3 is TGCAGCGTTAGACAGGGCGGCAATCAGCCCCAGCATTTT.

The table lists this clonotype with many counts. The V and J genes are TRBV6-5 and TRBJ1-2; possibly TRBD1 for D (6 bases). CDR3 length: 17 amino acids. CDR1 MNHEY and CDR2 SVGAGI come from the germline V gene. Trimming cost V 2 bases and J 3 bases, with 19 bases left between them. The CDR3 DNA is TGTGCCAGCAGTTACATCCGCGCAGGGGAAATCCACTATGGCTACACCTTC. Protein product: CASSYIRAGEIHYGYTF.

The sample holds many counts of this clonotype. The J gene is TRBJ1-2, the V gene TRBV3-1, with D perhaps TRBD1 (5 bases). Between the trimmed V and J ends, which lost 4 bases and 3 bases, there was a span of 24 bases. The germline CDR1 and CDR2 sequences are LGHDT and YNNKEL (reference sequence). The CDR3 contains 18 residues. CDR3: CASSRATRDRRPDYGYTF. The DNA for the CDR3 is TGTGCCAGCAGCCGAGCTACACGGGACCGACGACCAGACTATGGCTACACCTTC.

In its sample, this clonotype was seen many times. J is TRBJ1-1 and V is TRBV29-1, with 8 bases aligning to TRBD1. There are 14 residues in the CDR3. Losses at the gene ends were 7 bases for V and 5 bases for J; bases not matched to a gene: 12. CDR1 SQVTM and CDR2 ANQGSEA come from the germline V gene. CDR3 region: CSGEEQGVSTEAFF. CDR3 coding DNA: TGCAGCGGTGAGGAACAGGGGGTTAGTACTGAAGCTTTCTTT.

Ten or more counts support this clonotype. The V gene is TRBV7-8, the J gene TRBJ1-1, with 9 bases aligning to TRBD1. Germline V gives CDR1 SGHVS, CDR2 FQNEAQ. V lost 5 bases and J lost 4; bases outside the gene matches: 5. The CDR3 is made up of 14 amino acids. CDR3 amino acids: CASSPQGAGTEAFF. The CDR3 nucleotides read TGTGCCAGCAGCCCACAGGGGGCGGGCACTGAAGCTTTCTTT. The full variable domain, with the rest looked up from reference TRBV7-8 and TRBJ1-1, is GAGVSQSPRYKVAKRGQDVALRCDPISGHVSLFWYQQALGQGPEFLTYFQNEAQLDKSGLPSDRFFAERPEGSVSTLKIQRTQQEDSAVYLCASSPQGAGTEAFFGQGTRLTVV.

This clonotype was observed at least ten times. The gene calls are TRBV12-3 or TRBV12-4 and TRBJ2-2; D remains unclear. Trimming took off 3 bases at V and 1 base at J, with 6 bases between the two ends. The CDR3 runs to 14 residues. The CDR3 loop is CASSFGLNTGELFF. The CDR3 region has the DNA TGTGCCAGCAGTTTCGGCCTGAACACCGGGGAGCTGTTTTTT.

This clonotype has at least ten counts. In DNA, the CDR3 is TGTGCCAGCAGCTTAGTCGGACAGGGGGATAATTCACCCCTCCACTTT. This codes for CASSLVGQGDNSPLHF. The chain employs TRBV7-8 and TRBJ1-6; 10 nucleotides agree with TRBD1. This CDR3 contains 16 residues. The germline gives CDR1 SGHVS, CDR2 FQNEAQ. Germline trimming cut 1 base from V and 5 bases from J; bases unmatched to any gene: 2.

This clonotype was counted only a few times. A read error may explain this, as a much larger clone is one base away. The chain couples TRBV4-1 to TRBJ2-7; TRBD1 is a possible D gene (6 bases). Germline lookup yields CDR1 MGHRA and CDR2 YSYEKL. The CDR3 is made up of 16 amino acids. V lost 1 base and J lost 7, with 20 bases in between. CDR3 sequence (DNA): TGCGCCAGCAGCCAAGTGAACAGGGTGGTGGGGGAAGAGCAGTACTTC. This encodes CASSQVNRVVGEEQYF.

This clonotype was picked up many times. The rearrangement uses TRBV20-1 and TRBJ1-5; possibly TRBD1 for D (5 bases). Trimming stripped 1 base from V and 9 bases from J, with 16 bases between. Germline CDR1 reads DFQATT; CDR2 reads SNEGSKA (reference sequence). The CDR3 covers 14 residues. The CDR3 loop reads CSARARDGRGPQHF. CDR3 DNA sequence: TGCAGTGCTAGAGCTCGGGACGGACGAGGGCCCCAGCATTTT.

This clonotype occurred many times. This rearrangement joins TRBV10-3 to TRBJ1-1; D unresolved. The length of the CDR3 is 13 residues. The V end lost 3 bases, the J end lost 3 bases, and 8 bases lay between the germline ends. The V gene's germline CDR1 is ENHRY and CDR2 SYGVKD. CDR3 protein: CAISDMVDTEAFF. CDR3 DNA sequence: TGTGCCATCAGTGATATGGTCGACACTGAAGCTTTCTTT.

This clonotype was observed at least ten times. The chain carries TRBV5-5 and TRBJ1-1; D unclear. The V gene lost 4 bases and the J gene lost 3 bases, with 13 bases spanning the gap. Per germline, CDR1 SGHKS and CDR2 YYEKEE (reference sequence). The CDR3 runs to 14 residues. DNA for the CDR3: TGTGCCAGCAGCGTACAAATACTTGACACTGAAGCTTTCTTT. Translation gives CASSVQILDTEAFF.

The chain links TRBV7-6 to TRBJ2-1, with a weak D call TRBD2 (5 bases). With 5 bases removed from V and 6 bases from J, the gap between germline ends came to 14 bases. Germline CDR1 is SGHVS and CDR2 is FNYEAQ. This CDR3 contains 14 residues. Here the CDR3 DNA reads TGTGCCAGCAGCCCACTAACTAGTTCCAATGAGCAGTTCTTC. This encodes CASSPLTSSNEQFF.

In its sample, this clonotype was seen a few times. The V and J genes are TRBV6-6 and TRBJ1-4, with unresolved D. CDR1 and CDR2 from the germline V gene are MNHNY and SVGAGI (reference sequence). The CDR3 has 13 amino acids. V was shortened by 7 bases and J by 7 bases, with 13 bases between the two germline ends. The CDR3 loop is CASTSSFREKLFF. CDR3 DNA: TGTGCCAGCACCTCCTCCTTCCGTGAAAAACTGTTTTTT.

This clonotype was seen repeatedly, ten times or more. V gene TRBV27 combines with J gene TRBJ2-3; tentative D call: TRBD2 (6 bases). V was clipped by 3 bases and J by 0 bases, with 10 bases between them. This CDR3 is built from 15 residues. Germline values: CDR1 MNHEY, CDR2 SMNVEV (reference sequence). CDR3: CASSFVRGSTDTQYF. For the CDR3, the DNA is TGTGCCAGCAGTTTCGTACGGGGGAGCACAGATACGCAGTATTTT.

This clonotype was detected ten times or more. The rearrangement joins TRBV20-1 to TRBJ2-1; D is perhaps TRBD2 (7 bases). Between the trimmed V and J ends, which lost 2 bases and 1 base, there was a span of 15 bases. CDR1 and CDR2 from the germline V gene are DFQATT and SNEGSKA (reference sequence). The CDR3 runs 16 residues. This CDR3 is CSARSREGGSYNEQFF. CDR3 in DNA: TGCAGTGCTAGATCTAGAGAGGGGGGGTCCTACAATGAGCAGTTCTTC.

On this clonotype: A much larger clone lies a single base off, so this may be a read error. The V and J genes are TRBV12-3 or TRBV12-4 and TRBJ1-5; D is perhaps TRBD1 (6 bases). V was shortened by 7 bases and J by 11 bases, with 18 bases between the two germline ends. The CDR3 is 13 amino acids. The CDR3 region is CASNQQTGSTQHF. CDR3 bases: TGTGCCAGCAACCAACAGACAGGCAGCACCCAGCATTTT.

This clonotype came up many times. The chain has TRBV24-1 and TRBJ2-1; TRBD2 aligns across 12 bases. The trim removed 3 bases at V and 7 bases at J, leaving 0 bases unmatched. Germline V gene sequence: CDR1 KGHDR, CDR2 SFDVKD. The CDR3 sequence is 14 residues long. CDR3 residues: CATSDGTSGNEQFF. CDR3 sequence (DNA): TGTGCCACCAGTGATGGGACTAGCGGGAATGAGCAGTTCTTC.

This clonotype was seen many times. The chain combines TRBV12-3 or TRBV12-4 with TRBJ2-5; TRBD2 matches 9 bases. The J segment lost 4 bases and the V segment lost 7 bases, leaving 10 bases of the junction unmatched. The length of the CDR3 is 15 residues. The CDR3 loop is CASTIGLAGRETQYF. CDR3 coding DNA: TGTGCCAGCACTATTGGGCTAGCGGGGAGAGAGACCCAGTACTTC.

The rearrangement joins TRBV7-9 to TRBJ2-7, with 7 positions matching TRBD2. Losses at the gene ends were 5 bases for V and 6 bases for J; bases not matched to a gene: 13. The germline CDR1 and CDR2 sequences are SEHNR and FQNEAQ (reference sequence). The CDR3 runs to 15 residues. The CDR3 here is CASSHEGAGVPEQYF. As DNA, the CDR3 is TGTGCCAGCAGCCACGAAGGTGCGGGGGTCCCCGAGCAGTACTTC. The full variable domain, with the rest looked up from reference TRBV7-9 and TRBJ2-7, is DTGVSQNPRHKITKRGQNVTFRCDPISEHNRLYWYRQTLGQGPEFLTYFQNEAQLEKSRLLSDRFSAERPKGSFSTLEIQRTEQGDSAMYLCASSHEGAGVPEQYFGPGTRLTVT.

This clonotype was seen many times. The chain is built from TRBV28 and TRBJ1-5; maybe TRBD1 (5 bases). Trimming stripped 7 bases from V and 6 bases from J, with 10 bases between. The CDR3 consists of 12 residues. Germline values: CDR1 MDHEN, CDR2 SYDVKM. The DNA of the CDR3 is TGTGCCAGCACCACGGGGGGTCAGCCCCAGCATTTT. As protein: CASTTGGQPQHF.

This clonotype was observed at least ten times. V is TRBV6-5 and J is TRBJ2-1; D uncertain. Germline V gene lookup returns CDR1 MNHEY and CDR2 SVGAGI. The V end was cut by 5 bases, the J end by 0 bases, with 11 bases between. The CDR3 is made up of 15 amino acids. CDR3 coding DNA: TGTGCCAGCAGTGCCTTGCAGAGCTCCTACAATGAGCAGTTCTTC. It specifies CASSALQSSYNEQFF.

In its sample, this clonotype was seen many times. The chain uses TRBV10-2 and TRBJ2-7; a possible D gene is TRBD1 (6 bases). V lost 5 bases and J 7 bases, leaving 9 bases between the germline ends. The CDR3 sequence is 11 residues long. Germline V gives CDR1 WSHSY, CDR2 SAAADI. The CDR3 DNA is TGCGCCAGCAGTACGACAGGAGAGCAGTACTTC. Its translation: CASSTTGEQYF.

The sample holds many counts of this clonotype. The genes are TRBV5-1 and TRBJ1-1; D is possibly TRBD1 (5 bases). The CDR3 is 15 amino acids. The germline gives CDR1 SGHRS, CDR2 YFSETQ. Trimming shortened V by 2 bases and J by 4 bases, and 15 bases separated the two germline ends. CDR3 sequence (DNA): TGCGCCAGCAGCTTCGGTTGGCAGGGAGGCACTGAAGCTTTCTTT. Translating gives CASSFGWQGGTEAFF. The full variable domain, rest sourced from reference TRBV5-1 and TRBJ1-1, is KAGVTQTPRYLIKTRGQQVTLSCSPISGHRSVSWYQQTPGQGLQFLFEYFSETQRNKGNFPGRFSGRQFSNSRSEMNVSTLELGDSALYLCASSFGWQGGTEAFFGQGTRLTVV.

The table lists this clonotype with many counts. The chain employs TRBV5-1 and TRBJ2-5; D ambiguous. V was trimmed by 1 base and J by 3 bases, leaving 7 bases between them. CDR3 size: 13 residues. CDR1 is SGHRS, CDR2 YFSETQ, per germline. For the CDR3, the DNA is TGCGCCAGCAGCTTGATTACCGAAGAGACCCAGTACTTC. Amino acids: CASSLITEETQYF. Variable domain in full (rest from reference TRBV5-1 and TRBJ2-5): KAGVTQTPRYLIKTRGQQVTLSCSPISGHRSVSWYQQTPGQGLQFLFEYFSETQRNKGNFPGRFSGRQFSNSRSEMNVSTLELGDSALYLCASSLITEETQYFGPGTRLLVL.